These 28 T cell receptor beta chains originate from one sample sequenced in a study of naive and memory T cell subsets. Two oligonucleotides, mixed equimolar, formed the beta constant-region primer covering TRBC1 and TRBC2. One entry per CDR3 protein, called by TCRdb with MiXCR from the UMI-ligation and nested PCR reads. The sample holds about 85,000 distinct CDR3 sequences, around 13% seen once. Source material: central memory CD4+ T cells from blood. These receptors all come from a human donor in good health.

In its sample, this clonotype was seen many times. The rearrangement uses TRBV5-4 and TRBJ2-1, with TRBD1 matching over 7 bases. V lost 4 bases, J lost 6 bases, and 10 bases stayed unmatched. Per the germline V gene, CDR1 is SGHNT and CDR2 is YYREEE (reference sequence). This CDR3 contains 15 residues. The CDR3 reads CASSQPAPGGNEQFF. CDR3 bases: TGTGCCAGCAGCCAACCGGCCCCAGGGGGCAATGAGCAGTTCTTC.

The CDR3 DNA is TGCGCCAGCAGGAACAGCCCCAGGGAGACCCAGTACTTC. Translating it yields CASRNSPRETQYF. J is TRBJ2-5 and V is TRBV5-1; D is ambiguous. Between the trimmed V and J ends, which lost 5 bases and 5 bases, there was a span of 13 bases. This CDR3 is 13 amino acids long. From germline, CDR1 is SGHRS and CDR2 YFSETQ.

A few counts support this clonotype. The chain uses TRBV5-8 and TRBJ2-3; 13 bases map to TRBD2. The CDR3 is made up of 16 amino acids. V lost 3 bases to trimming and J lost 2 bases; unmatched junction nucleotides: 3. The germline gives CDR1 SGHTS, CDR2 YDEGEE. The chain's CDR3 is CASSYGTSGITDTQYF. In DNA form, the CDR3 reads TGTGCCAGCAGCTACGGGACTAGCGGGATCACAGATACGCAGTATTTT.

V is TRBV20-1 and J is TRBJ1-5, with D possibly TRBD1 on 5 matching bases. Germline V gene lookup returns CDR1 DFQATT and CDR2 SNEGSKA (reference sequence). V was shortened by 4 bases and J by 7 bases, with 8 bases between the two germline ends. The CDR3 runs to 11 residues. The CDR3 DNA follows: TGCAGTGCTATCGGGGGACAGCCCCAGCATTTT. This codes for CSAIGGQPQHF.

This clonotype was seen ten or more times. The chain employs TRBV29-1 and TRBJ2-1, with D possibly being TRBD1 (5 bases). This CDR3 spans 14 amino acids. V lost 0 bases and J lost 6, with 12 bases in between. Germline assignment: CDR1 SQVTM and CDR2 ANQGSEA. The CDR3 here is CSVEDRAVGNEQFF. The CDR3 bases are TGCAGCGTTGAAGACAGGGCGGTGGGCAATGAGCAGTTCTTC.

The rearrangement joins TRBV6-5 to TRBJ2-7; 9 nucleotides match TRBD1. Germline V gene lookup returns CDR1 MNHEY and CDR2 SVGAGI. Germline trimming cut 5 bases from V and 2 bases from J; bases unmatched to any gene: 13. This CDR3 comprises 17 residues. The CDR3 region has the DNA TGTGCCAGCAGTCGGACAGGGGTGCCCCAATTTCCCTACGAGCAGTACTTC. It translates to CASSRTGVPQFPYEQYF.

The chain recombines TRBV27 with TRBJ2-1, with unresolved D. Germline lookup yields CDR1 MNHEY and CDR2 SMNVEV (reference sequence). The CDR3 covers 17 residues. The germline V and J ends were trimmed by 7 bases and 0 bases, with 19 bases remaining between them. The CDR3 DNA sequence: TGTGCCAGCAAAACCTCGTCGAGGCGGAGCTCCTACAATGAGCAGTTCTTC. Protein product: CASKTSSRRSSYNEQFF.

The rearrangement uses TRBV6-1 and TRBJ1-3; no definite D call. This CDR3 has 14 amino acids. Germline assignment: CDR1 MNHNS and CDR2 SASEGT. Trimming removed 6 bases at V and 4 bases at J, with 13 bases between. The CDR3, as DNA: TGTGCCAGCAGGGAGTTCCGAGGAGGAAACACCATATATTTT. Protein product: CASREFRGGNTIYF.

The CDR3 DNA is TGTGCCAGCAGTTACGGTATAGTGGGAGGGCAGTATTTT. This translates into CASSYGIVGGQYF. This chain uses TRBV6-5 with TRBJ2-3, with D possibly matching TRBD2 (6 bases). Germline V gives CDR1 MNHEY, CDR2 SVGAGI. Trimming stripped 2 bases from V and 11 bases from J, with 14 bases between. This CDR3 spans 13 amino acids.

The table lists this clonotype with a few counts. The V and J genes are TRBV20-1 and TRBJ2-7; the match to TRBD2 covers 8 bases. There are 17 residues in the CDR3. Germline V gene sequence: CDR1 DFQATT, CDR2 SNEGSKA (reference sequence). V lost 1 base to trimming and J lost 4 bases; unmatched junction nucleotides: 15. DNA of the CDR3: TGCAGTGCTAGAGTGATTAGCGGGGCGAATATGGGGTACGAGCAGTACTTC. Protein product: CSARVISGANMGYEQYF.

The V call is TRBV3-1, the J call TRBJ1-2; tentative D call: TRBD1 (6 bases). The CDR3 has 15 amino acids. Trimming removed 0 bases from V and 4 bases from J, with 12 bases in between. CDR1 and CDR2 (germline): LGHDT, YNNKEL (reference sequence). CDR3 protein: CASSQDDRSSYGYTF. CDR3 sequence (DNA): TGTGCCAGCAGCCAAGACGACAGGTCTTCCTATGGCTACACCTTC.

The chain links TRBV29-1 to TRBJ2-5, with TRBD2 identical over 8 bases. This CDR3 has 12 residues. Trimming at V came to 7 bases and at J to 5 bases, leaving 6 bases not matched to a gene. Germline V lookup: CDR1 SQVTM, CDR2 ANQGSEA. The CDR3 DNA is TGCAGCGCCAAACGGGGGGGGGAGACCCAGTACTTC. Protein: CSAKRGGETQYF.

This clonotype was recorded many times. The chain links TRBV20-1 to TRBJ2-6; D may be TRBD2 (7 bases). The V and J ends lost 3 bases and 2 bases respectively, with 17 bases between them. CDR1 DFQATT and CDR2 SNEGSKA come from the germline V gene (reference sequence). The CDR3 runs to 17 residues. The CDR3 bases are TGCAGTGCTAGTACGGGCAGGGGAGGGACTGGGGCCAACGTCCTGACTTTC. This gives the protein CSASTGRGGTGANVLTF.

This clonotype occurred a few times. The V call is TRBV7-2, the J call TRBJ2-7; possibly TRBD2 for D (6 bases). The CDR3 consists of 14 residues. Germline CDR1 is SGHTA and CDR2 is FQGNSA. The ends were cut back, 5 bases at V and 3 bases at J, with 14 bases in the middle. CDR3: CASSTPGLIYEQYF. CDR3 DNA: TGTGCCAGCAGCACTCCGGGACTCATCTACGAGCAGTACTTC.

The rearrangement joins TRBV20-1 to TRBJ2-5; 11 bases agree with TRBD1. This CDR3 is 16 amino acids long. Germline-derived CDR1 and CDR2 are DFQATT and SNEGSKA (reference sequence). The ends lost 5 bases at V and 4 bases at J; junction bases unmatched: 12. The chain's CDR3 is CSAARRDRGYGETQYF. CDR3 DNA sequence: TGCAGTGCTGCACGCCGGGACAGGGGGTACGGAGAGACCCAGTACTTC.

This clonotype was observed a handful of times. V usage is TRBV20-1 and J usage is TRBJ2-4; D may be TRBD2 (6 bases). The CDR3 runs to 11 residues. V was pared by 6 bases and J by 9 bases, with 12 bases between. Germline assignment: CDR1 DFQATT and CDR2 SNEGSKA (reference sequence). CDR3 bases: TGCAGTGCAAGTGATAGCGGCATTCAGTACTTC. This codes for CSASDSGIQYF.

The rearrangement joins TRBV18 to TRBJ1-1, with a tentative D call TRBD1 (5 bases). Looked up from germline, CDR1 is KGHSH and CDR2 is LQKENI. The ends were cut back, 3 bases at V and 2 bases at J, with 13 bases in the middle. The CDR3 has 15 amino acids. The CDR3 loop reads CASSPGRIPNTEAFF. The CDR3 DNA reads TGTGCCAGCTCACCGGGACGGATCCCAAACACTGAAGCTTTCTTT.

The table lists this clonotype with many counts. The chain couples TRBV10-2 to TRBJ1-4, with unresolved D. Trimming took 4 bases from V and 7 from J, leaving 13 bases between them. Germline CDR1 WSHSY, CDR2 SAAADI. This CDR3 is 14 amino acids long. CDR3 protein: CASSGASSGEKLFF. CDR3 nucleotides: TGCGCCAGCAGTGGAGCGTCATCCGGTGAAAAACTGTTTTTT.

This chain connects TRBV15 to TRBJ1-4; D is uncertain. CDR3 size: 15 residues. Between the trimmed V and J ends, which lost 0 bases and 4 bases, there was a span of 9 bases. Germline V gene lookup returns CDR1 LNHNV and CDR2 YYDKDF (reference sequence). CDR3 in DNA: TGTGCCACCAGCAGAGAGGCTACATATAATGAAAAACTGTTTTTT. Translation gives CATSREATYNEKLFF. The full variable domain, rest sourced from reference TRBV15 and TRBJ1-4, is DAMVIQNPRYQVTQFGKPVTLSCSQTLNHNVMYWYQQKSSQAPKLLFHYYDKDFNNEADTPDNFQSRRPNTSFCFLDIRSPGLGDTAMYLCATSREATYNEKLFFGSGTQLSVL.

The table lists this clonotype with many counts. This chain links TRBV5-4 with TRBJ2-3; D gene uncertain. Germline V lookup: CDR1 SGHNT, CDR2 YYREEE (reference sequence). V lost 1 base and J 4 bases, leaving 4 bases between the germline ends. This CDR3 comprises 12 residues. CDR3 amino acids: CASSLRADTQYF. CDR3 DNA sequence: TGTGCCAGCAGCTTGAGGGCAGATACGCAGTATTTT. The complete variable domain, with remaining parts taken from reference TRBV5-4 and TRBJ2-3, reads ETGVTQSPTHLIKTRGQQVTLRCSSQSGHNTVSWYQQALGQGPQFIFQYYREEENGRGNFPPRFSGLQFPNYSSELNVNALELDDSALYLCASSLRADTQYFGPGTRLTVL.

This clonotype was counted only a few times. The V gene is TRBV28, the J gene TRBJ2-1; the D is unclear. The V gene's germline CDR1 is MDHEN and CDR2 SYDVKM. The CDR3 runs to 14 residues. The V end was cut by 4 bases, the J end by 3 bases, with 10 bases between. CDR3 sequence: CASSSGRFYNEQFF. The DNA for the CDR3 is TGTGCCAGCAGTTCAGGCAGATTCTACAATGAGCAGTTCTTC.

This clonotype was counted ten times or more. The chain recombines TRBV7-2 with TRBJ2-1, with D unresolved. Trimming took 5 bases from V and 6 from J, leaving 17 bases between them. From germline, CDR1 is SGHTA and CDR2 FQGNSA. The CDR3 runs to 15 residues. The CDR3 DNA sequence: TGTGCCAGCAGCGTTACAGCTGAAGTCTTCAATGAGCAGTTCTTC. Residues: CASSVTAEVFNEQFF.

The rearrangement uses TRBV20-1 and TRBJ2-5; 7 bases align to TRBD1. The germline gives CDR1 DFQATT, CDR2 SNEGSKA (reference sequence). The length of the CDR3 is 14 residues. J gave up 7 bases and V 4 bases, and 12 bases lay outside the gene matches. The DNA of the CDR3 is TGCAGTGCTAAAAGACGAGGGGGCGCCGGGACCCAGTACTTC. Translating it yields CSAKRRGGAGTQYF.

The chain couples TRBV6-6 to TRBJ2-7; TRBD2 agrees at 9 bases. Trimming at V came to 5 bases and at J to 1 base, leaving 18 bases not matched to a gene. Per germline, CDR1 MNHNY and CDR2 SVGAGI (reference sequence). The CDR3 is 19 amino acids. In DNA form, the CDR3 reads TGTGCCAGCAGTAAGCCGCGATCCCCCATAGCGGGAGAATCCTACGAGCAGTACTTC. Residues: CASSKPRSPIAGESYEQYF.

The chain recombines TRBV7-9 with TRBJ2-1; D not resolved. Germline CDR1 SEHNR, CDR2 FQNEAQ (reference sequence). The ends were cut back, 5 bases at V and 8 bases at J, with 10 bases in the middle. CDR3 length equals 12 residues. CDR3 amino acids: CASSPQGYEQFF. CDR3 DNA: TGTGCCAGCAGCCCCCAAGGATATGAGCAGTTCTTC. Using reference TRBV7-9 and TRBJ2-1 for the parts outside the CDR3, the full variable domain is DTGVSQNPRHKITKRGQNVTFRCDPISEHNRLYWYRQTLGQGPEFLTYFQNEAQLEKSRLLSDRFSAERPKGSFSTLEIQRTEQGDSAMYLCASSPQGYEQFFGPGTRLTVL.

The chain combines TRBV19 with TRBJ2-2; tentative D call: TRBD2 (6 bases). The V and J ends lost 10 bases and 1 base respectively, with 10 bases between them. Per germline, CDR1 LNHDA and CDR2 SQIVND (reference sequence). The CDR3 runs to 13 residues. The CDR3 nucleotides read TGTGCCACCCGGAGGGGGAACACCGGGGAGCTGTTTTTT. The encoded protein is CATRRGNTGELFF.

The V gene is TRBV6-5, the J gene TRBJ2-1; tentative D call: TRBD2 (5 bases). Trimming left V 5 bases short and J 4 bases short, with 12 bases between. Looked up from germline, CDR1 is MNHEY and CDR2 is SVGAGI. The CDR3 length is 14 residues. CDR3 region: CASSPRGLYNEQFF. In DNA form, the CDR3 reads TGTGCCAGCAGTCCCCGAGGGCTTTACAATGAGCAGTTCTTC.

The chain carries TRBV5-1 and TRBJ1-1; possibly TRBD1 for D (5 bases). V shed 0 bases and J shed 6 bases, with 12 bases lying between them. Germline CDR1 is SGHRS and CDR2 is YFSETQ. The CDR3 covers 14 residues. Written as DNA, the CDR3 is TGCGCCAGCAGCTTGGATCTACAGGTGCCTGAAGCTTTCTTT. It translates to CASSLDLQVPEAFF.